This T cell receptor beta chain was recorded in a study of prognosis after radiotherapy for stage I lung cancer (dated by TCRdb to the early 2020s). At the level of the whole study: Between early 2018 and 2019, over 15 patients with stage I NSCLC were enrolled in Nanjing, China. Enrolled patients comprised about 14 with newly diagnosed primary stage I lung tumors and 5 or 6 with oligometastatic NSCLC after surgical resection of the primary tumor. All patients were considered medically inoperable, owing to comorbidities in more than 10 and refusal of surgery in several. The cohort comprised 10 to 15 men and six or seven women with a median age of almost 75 years, ranging from roughly 50 to 84 years. Tumor histology was squamous cell carcinoma in several patients and adenocarcinoma in some 13. Using image-guided IMRT or VMAT, SBRT was delivered in 3 to 5 fractions at a biologically effective dose of at least 100 Gy. No patient received concurrent therapy alongside SBRT. After SBRT, distant metastases developed in about 20% of the 19 patients at a median of approximately seven months, while the remaining 15 patients had no significant progression. Peripheral blood TCR beta repertoires were profiled in stage I NSCLC patients before and after stereotactic body radiotherapy, and the repertoires were related to distant failure. The study took one blood sample before SBRT and one after SBRT from each of around 19 patients and sequenced all 40 or so samples.

Two rounds of multiplex PCR were used to amplify the TCR beta CDR3 region from genomic DNA. The first PCR round used primers specific to each TRBV and TRBJ gene, with sequences filed in Chinese patent CN105087789A. The second PCR round used universal primers. The Roche High Pure PCR Template Preparation Kit was used to extract genomic DNA from frozen PBMCs. An Illumina HiSeq 3000 was used to sequence the libraries paired-end with 151 bp reads. For the original study's pipeline: CutAdapt was used to discard raw reads that did not contain the multiplex PCR primer sequences. High-quality paired reads were merged into contigs with PEAR. TRB V, D and J gene segments were assigned to each contig with MiXCR by alignment to reference sequences. To remove sequencing errors, CDR3 sequences were clustered according to base quality and sequence similarity. Diversity was measured as Shannon entropy normalized by the natural log of productive TCR sequence number. Clonality was computed as one minus the ratio of Shannon entropy to the natural log of the number of unique clonotypes. The Youden index of ROC curves was used to select progression-free survival cut-offs for repertoire metrics, and analyses were performed in R 3.5.3. TCRdb reanalyzed the raw reads on its own, using fastp at Q25 for trimming and MiXCR for clone calling, and kept in-frame beta chains. CDR3 protein duplicates are merged, each entry listing the most common genes and DNA. TCRdb's processing, not the authors', yielded these V and J calls. The sample contains roughly 13,000 distinct CDR3 sequences, roughly 26% of them found a single time. The ten largest clones capture 10% to 13% of the sample.

As regards this clonotype: What antigen it recognizes has not been identified. This is likely an artifact of a read error, given a far larger clone one base away.

General conclusions and limits of the study: TRBV and TRBJ usage frequencies reportedly differed by metastasis status, in two V genes at baseline and in ten or so V and two J genes after SBRT. Whether the expanded TCR clones were tumor-specific was not determined. The study was limited by the small cohort and short follow-up, and independent validation of the study findings is required. None of the reported P values were adjusted for multiple comparisons. Post-SBRT Shannon entropy and its change from baseline were lower in patients who developed distant metastases; baseline Shannon entropy was not associated with metastases. A decrease in unique TCR clone counts was observed after SBRT (median approximately 9,800 before versus around 6,200 after; Wilcoxon paired P=0.011).

No patient had a history of other malignancies or prior chemotherapy or radiotherapy, and all had node-negative disease on CT and PET/CT. At each of two time points, roughly 6 milliliters of peripheral venous blood were collected in EDTA tubes. PBMCs were isolated by Ficoll-Paque Plus density-gradient centrifugation. Samples were stored at -80°C immediately after collection until analysis. The CDR3 numbers 14 residues from cysteine through phenylalanine. The CDR3 DNA has 42 bases and is translated from base 1. The germline V gene gives CDR1 as SGDLS and CDR2 as YYNGEE. The sequencing used PBMCs, collected before or after stereotactic body radiation therapy (not recorded which). The origin of this receptor is a donor of 50 years or more with non-small cell lung cancer. The chain couples TRBV9 to TRBJ2-4, with the identity of the D gene unclear. CDR3 reads: CASSVVTSPSEHFF. The DNA is as follows: TGTGCCAGCAGCGTAGTTACTTCACCAAGTGAGCATTTCTTC. Supplemented by the reference TRBV9 and TRBJ2-4 proteins around the CDR3, the complete variable domain is DSGVTQTPKHLITATGQRVTLRCSPRSGDLSVYWYQQSLDQGLQFLIQYYNGEERAKGNILERFSAQQFPDLHSELNLSSLELGDSALYFCASSVVTSPSEHFFGAGTRLSVL.